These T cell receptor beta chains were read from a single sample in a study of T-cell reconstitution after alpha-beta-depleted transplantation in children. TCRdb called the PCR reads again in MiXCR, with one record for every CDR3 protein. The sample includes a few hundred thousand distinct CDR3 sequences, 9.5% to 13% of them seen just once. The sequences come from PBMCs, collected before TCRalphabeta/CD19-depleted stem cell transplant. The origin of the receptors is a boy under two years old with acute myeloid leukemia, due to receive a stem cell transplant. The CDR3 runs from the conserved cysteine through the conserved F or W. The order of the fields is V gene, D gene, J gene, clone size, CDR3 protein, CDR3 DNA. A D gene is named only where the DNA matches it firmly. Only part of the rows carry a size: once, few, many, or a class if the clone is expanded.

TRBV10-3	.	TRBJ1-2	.	CAISGPGRQSYGYTF	TGTGCCATCAGTGGGCCGGGACGTCAATCCTATGGCTACACCTTC
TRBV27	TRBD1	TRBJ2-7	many	CASSSGTGTNEQYF	TGTGCCAGCAGTTCCGGGACAGGGACTAACGAGCAGTACTTC
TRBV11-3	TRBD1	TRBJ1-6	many	CASSLAGGHSPLHF	TGTGCCAGCAGCTTAGCAGGGGGGCATTCACCCCTCCACTTT
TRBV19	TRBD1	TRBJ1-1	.	CASSKPGQGGGTEAFF	TGTGCCAGTAGCAAACCGGGACAGGGCGGGGGCACTGAAGCTTTCTTT
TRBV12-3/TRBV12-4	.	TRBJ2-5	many	CASSWGETQYF	TGTGCCAGCAGTTGGGGGGAGACCCAGTACTTC
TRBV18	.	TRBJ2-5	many	CASSPGQETQYF	TGTGCCAGCTCACCAGGGCAAGAGACCCAGTACTTC
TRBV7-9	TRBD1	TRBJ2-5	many	CASSLPPGQGETQYF	TGTGCCAGCAGCTTACCTCCGGGACAGGGTGAGACCCAGTACTTC
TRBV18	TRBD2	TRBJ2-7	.	CASSPKAGGTYEQYF	TGTGCCAGCTCACCAAAAGCGGGGGGAACCTACGAGCAGTACTTC
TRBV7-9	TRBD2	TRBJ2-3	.	CASRRDYSPTDTQYF	TGTGCCAGCAGACGGGACTATTCTCCCACAGATACGCAGTATTTT
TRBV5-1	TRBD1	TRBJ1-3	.	CAGSPRTGNSGNTIYF	TGCGCCGGCAGCCCTCGGACAGGGAACTCTGGAAACACCATATATTTT
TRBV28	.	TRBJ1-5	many	CASSSGSSRSQPQHF	TGTGCCAGCAGCTCCGGCAGTTCCCGAAGTCAGCCCCAGCATTTT
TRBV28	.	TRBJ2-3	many	CASSLGPGGADTQYF	TGTGCCAGCAGTTTAGGGCCAGGGGGGGCAGATACGCAGTATTTT
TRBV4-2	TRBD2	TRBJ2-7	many	CASSQASGGAYEQYF	TGTGCCAGCAGCCAAGCTAGCGGGGGGGCCTACGAGCAGTACTTC
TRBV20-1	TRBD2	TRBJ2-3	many	CSATTSGTADTQYF	TGCAGTGCCACGACTAGCGGGACAGCGGATACGCAGTATTTT
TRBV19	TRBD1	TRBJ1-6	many	CASSISTGAAPLHF	TGTGCCAGTAGTATATCGACAGGGGCGGCACCCCTCCACTTT
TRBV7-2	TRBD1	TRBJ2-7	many	CASSLVGGTGETYEQYF	TGTGCCAGCAGCTTAGTGGGTGGGACAGGGGAGACCTACGAGCAGTACTTC
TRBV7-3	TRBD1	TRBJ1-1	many	CASSLAGTGKVAEAFF	TGTGCCAGCAGCTTGGCCGGGACAGGGAAGGTGGCTGAAGCTTTCTTT
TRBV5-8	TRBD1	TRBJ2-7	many	CASSLPTGVGSYEQYF	TGTGCCAGCAGCTTGCCCACAGGGGTTGGGTCCTACGAGCAGTACTTC
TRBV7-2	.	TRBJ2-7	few	CASSAAGTPIEQYF	TGTGCCAGCAGCGCCGCCGGGACCCCAATAGAGCAGTACTTC
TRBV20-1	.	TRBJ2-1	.	CSARDWGYNEQFF	TGCAGTGCTAGAGATTGGGGGTACAATGAGCAGTTCTTC
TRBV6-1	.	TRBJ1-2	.	CASSPPADGGSVKGYTF	TGTGCCAGCAGCCCCCCGGCAGACGGCGGATCAGTCAAAGGCTACACCTTC
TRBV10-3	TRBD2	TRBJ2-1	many	CAIRASGRVHNEQFF	TGTGCCATCAGGGCTAGCGGGAGAGTCCACAATGAGCAGTTCTTC
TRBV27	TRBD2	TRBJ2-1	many	CASRTPAGFYNEQFF	TGTGCCAGTCGTACCCCAGCGGGATTTTACAATGAGCAGTTCTTC
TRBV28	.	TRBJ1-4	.	CASTVSFNEKLFF	TGTGCCAGCACGGTATCCTTTAATGAAAAACTGTTTTTT
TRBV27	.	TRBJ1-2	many	CASGKRSLGYGYTF	TGTGCCAGCGGTAAACGATCCCTTGGCTATGGCTACACCTTC
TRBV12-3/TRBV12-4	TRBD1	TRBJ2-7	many	CASSFGQGEQYF	TGTGCCAGCAGTTTCGGACAGGGCGAGCAGTACTTC
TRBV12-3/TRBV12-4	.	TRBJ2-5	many	CASSGQPSGETQYF	TGTGCCAGCAGCGGACAGCCCTCGGGGGAGACCCAGTACTTC
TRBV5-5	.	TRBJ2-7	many	CASSFTAFHEQYF	TGTGCCAGCAGCTTCACGGCGTTCCACGAGCAGTACTTC
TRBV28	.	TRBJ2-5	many	CASSFPHETQYF	TGTGCCAGCAGCTTTCCCCACGAGACCCAGTACTTC
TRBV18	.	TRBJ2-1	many	CASSDGGRNEQFF	TGTGCCAGCTCAGATGGGGGGCGCAATGAGCAGTTCTTC
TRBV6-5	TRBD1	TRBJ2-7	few	CASSYDRGLDEQYF	TGTGCCAGCAGTTATGACAGGGGGCTCGACGAGCAGTACTTC
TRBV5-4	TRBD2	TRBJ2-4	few	CASSGLGTSVKNIQYF	TGTGCCAGCAGTGGGTTGGGGACTAGCGTCAAAAACATTCAGTACTTC
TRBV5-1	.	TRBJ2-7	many	CASSLDSSSYEQYF	TGCGCCAGCAGCTTGGACAGCAGCTCCTACGAGCAGTACTTC
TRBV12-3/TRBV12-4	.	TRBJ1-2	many	CASSLVLEYHREGYTF	TGTGCCAGCAGTTTAGTCTTGGAGTATCACAGGGAAGGCTACACCTTC
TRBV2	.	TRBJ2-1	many	CASMGSSSYNEQFF	TGTGCCAGCATGGGCAGCAGCTCCTACAATGAGCAGTTCTTC
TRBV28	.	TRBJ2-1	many	CASSLGNRRHEQFF	TGTGCCAGCAGTTTGGGGAACAGAAGGCATGAGCAGTTCTTC
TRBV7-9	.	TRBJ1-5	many	CASSLWSQDQPQHF	TGTGCCAGCAGCTTATGGAGTCAAGATCAGCCCCAGCATTTT
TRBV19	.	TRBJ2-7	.	CASSIQGTRRYEQYF	TGTGCCAGTAGTATACAAGGGACACGGCGCTACGAGCAGTACTTC
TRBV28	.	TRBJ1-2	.	CASSAGTIHNYGYTF	TGTGCCAGCAGTGCCGGGACCATACATAACTATGGCTACACCTTC
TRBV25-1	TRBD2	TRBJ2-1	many	CASSEYSGSSYNEQFF	TGTGCCAGCAGTGAATATAGCGGGAGCTCCTACAATGAGCAGTTCTTC
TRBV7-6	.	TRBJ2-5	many	CASSLVLAGQETQYF	TGTGCCAGCAGCTTAGTTTTGGCGGGGCAAGAGACCCAGTACTTC
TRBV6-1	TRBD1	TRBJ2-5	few	CASRQGTMETQYF	TGTGCCAGCCGACAGGGCACGATGGAGACCCAGTACTTC
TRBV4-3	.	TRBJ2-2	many	CASSHRPNTGELFF	TGCGCCAGCAGCCACCGACCCAACACCGGGGAGCTGTTTTTT
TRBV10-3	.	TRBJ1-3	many	CAISEGIRRASGNTIYF	TGTGCCATCAGTGAAGGTATAAGAAGGGCCTCTGGAAACACCATATATTTT
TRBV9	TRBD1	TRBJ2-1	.	CASSVEVRGGGSDEQFF	TGTGCCAGCAGCGTAGAAGTCAGAGGGGGCGGTTCGGATGAGCAGTTCTTC
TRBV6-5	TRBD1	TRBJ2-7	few	CASSYSLGTGGLEQYF	TGTGCCAGCAGTTACTCTCTTGGGACAGGGGGCCTCGAGCAGTACTTC
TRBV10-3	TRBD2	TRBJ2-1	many	CAISDPTGGGRSAPLGNEQFF	TGTGCCATCAGTGACCCCACCGGGGGGGGTAGAAGCGCCCCTTTAGGGAATGAGCAGTTCTTC
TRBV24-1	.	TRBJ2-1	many	CATSDRDFLSYNEQFF	TGTGCCACCAGTGATCGGGACTTCTTATCCTACAATGAGCAGTTCTTC
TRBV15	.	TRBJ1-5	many	CATSRERGGNQPQHF	TGTGCCACCAGCAGAGAAAGGGGGGGCAATCAGCCCCAGCATTTT
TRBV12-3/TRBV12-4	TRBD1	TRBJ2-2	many	CASTGGQGFWELFF	TGTGCCAGCACGGGGGGACAGGGATTCTGGGAGCTGTTTTTT
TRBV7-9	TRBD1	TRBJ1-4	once	CASSSRDRGYKEKPLF	TGTGCCAGCAGCTCCCGGGACAGGGGGTATAAGGAAAAACCGCTTTTT
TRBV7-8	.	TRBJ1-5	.	CASIGGNQPQHF	TGTGCCAGCATCGGTGGCAATCAGCCCCAGCATTTT
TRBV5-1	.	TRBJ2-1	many	CASSSRHEQFF	TGCGCCAGCAGCTCGAGGCATGAGCAGTTCTTC
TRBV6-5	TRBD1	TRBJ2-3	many	CASSIRGRGQYF	TGTGCCAGCAGTATCAGGGGGCGCGGGCAGTATTTT
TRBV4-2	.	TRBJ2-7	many	CASSQTGLLNEQYF	TGTGCCAGCAGCCAAACGGGACTCTTGAACGAGCAGTACTTC
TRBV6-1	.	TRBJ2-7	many	CASSEGGAGSYEQYF	TGTGCCAGCAGTGAAGGGGGCGCTGGCTCCTACGAGCAGTACTTC
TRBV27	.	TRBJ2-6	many	CASSWGTGANVLTF	TGTGCCAGCAGTTGGGGGACTGGGGCCAACGTCCTGACTTTC